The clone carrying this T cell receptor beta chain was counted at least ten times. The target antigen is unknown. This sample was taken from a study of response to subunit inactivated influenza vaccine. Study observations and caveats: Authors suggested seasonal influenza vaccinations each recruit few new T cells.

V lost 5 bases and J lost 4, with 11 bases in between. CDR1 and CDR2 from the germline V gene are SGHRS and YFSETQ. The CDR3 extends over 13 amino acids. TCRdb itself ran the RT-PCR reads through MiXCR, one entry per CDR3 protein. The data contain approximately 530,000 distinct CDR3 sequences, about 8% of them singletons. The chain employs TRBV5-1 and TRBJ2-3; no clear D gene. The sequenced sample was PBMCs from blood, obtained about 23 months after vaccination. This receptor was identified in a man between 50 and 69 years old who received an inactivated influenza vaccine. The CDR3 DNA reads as TGCGCCAGCAGAACCAGTCTCGCAGATACGCAGTATTTT. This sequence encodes CASRTSLADTQYF. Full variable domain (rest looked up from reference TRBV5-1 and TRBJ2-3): KAGVTQTPRYLIKTRGQQVTLSCSPISGHRSVSWYQQTPGQGLQFLFEYFSETQRNKGNFPGRFSGRQFSNSRSEMNVSTLELGDSALYLCASRTSLADTQYFGPGTRLTVL.